The present T cell receptor (beta chain) was sequenced within a study of blood T cell repertoires in COVID-19. Study at large: The study drew acute and convalescent COVID-19 samples from the United States, Italy and Spain. PBMCs, B-cell-depleted T cells, or T cells provided the cDNA or gDNA that made up the material.

This clone was seen a few times. Authors' methods: Cell counts per sample came from amplifying reference gene primers. Generated by immunoSEQ multiplex PCR, the TCRdb table keeps only in-frame clones and is missing some. That table furnishes V, J and clone size, whereas the DNA furnished D and trimming. The data contain roughly 250,000 clones, about four fifths of them singletons. The germline V gene has CDR1 GTSNPN and CDR2 SVGIG (reference sequence). This CDR3 has 14 amino acids. V shed 5 bases and J shed 4 bases, with 15 bases lying between them. Sequenced material: peripheral blood. The chain joins TRBV30 to TRBJ2-1, with D possibly being TRBD2 (6 bases). This TCR came from a man aged 50-60 years with active or convalescent COVID-19. The CDR3: CAWGAGTLYNEQFF. CDR3 nucleotide sequence: TGTGCCTGGGGCGCCGGGACTTTATACAATGAGCAGTTCTTC.